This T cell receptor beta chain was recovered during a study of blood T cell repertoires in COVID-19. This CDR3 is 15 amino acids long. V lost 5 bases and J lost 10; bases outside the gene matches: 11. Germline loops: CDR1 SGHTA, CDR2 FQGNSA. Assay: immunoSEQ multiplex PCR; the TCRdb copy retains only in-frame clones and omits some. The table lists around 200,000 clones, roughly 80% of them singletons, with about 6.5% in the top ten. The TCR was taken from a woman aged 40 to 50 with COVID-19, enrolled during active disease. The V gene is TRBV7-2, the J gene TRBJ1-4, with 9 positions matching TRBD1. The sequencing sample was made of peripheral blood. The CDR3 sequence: CASSLFGQGIGKLFF. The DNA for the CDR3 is TGTGCCAGCAGCCTGTTTGGACAGGGGATCGGAAAACTGTTTTTT.